Each of the 17 T cell receptor beta chains below was sequenced from the same sample in a study of cytomegalovirus exposure and HLA in healthy donors. The primer mix had 60 Vbeta and 13 Jbeta primers. Only in-frame clones appear in the TCRdb table, and some are missing; sequencing was by immunoSEQ multiplex PCR. The sample lists tens of thousands of clones, around four fifths occurring once. The specimen was PBMCs. These receptors all stem from a woman between 40 and 55 years old in good health and CMV-seronegative.

This sequence joins TRBV19 and TRBJ1-2; 7 bases are a match to TRBD1. From germline, CDR1 is LNHDA and CDR2 SQIVND (reference sequence). The CDR3 spans 16 residues. With V trimmed by 5 bases and J by 8 bases, 17 bases remained unmatched. The CDR3 bases are TGTGCCAGTAGTGGGCCTCCCGGGACAGTGGGGGGAGGCTACACCTTC. Protein sequence: CASSGPPGTVGGGYTF.

This chain links TRBV9 with TRBJ2-5; D might be TRBD2 (5 bases). CDR1 and CDR2 from the germline V gene are SGDLS and YYNGEE. V lost 0 bases, J lost 1 base, and 16 bases lay in between. This CDR3 contains 17 residues. CDR3 residues: CASSVGVRARGQETQYF. The CDR3, as DNA: TGTGCCAGCAGCGTAGGGGTCCGCGCCCGGGGCCAAGAGACCCAGTACTTC.

Only one count was recorded for this clone. The chain joins TRBV28 to TRBJ2-7; D remains unclear. The V and J ends lost 6 bases and 2 bases respectively, with 11 bases between them. The CDR3 is 13 amino acids. Germline assignment: CDR1 MDHEN and CDR2 SYDVKM. The CDR3 sequence: CASSPQRTYEQYF. CDR3 sequence (DNA): TGTGCCAGCAGCCCCCAGAGGACCTACGAGCAGTACTTC.

This rearrangement joins TRBV7-9 to TRBJ2-1; 11 nucleotides line up with TRBD2. From germline, CDR1 is SEHNR and CDR2 FQNEAQ (reference sequence). The CDR3 consists of 15 residues. V was pared by 4 bases and J by 8 bases, with 7 bases of the junction left unmatched. The CDR3 region is CASSSLAGGSDEQFF. The CDR3 nucleotides read TGTGCCAGCAGCTCCTTAGCGGGAGGGTCTGATGAGCAGTTCTTC.

J is TRBJ2-7 and V is TRBV9; D gene ambiguous. Germline V gene lookup returns CDR1 SGDLS and CDR2 YYNGEE. V was pared by 0 bases and J by 0 bases, with 10 bases between. The CDR3 extends over 15 amino acids. CDR3 nucleotide sequence: TGTGCCAGCAGCGTAGAAGTATCGGGCTCCTACGAGCAGTACTTC. It codes for CASSVEVSGSYEQYF.

The genes are TRBV9 and TRBJ2-1, with 12 bases matching TRBD2. Germline lookup yields CDR1 SGDLS and CDR2 YYNGEE. The CDR3 length is 15 residues. The J segment lost 5 bases and the V segment lost 3 bases, leaving 3 bases of the junction unmatched. The CDR3 region is CASSARLAGDNEQFF. CDR3 DNA: TGTGCCAGCAGCGCCCGACTAGCGGGAGACAATGAGCAGTTCTTC.

The chain employs TRBV30 and TRBJ2-7; D possibly corresponds to TRBD2 (6 bases). The CDR3 extends over 15 amino acids. The ends were cut back, 0 bases at V and 3 bases at J, with 15 bases in the middle. Germline values: CDR1 GTSNPN, CDR2 SVGIG (reference sequence). The CDR3 DNA follows: TGTGCCTGGAGTGTAAGTGCGGGGCGGCTCTACGAGCAGTACTTC. This translates into CAWSVSAGRLYEQYF.

This clone has only one observation. The chain links TRBV14 to TRBJ2-5; 7 bases match TRBD2. The CDR3 is made up of 15 amino acids. Germline V gene sequence: CDR1 SGHDN, CDR2 FVKESK. V lost 3 bases, J lost 7 bases, and 11 bases stayed unmatched. The CDR3 DNA reads TGTGCCAGCAGCCATGTCCTAGCGGCGGAGAGGACCCAGTACTTC. Protein product: CASSHVLAAERTQYF.

This chain connects TRBV2 to TRBJ1-4; 8 positions match TRBD1. Looked up from germline, CDR1 is SNHLY and CDR2 is FYNNEI. This CDR3 region has 16 residues. V lost 1 base and J lost 8; bases outside the gene matches: 9. This CDR3 is CASSEGGRGRQEKLFF. In nucleotides, the CDR3 is TGTGCCAGCAGTGAAGGAGGCAGGGGGCGCCAGGAAAAACTGTTTTTT.

The genes are TRBV28 and TRBJ1-1; perhaps TRBD1 as D (6 bases). CDR3 length: 14 amino acids. Germline V gene data show CDR1 as MDHEN and CDR2 as SYDVKM. With 6 bases removed from V and 1 base from J, the gap between germline ends came to 12 bases. This CDR3 reads CASRTGYKNTEAFF. CDR3 nucleotides: TGTGCCAGCAGAACAGGGTACAAGAACACTGAAGCTTTCTTT.

This sequence joins TRBV5-6 and TRBJ2-2; 8 bases align to TRBD1. Trimming at V came to 4 bases and at J to 1 base, leaving 3 bases not matched to a gene. From germline, CDR1 is SGHDT and CDR2 YYEEEE. CDR3 length equals 15 residues. CDR3 amino acids: CASSPDRGNTGELFF. The DNA for the CDR3 is TGTGCCAGCAGCCCCGACAGGGGGAACACCGGGGAGCTGTTTTTT.

V gene TRBV29-1 combines with J gene TRBJ2-7; D unclear. The CDR3 length is 13 residues. V was clipped by 3 bases and J by 2 bases, with 11 bases between them. Germline V CDR1 and CDR2: SQVTM, ANQGSEA. CDR3 DNA: TGCAGCGTTGACGGAGCCTCCGCCTACGAGCAGTACTTC. This translates into CSVDGASAYEQYF.

This sequence joins TRBV6-5 and TRBJ1-3, with D hard to call. Trimming removed 6 bases at V and 8 bases at J, with 17 bases between. CDR1 is MNHEY, CDR2 SVGAGI, per germline. This CDR3 contains 14 residues. Here the CDR3 DNA reads TGTGCCAGCAGGGGAGGGTTAATATCCGACACCATATATTTT. Amino acid sequence: CASRGGLISDTIYF.

The rearrangement uses TRBV19 and TRBJ1-2, with TRBD1 identical over 9 bases. The germline V gene encodes CDR1 LNHDA and CDR2 SQIVND (reference sequence). Losses at the gene ends were 6 bases for V and 7 bases for J; bases not matched to a gene: 6. This CDR3 has 13 residues. The CDR3 is CASSPQGALGYTF. In DNA form, the CDR3 reads TGTGCCAGTAGCCCACAGGGGGCTCTTGGCTACACCTTC. The entire variable domain, with the rest obtained from reference TRBV19 and TRBJ1-2, is as follows: DGGITQSPKYLFRKEGQNVTLSCEQNLNHDAMYWYRQDPGQGLRLIYYSQIVNDFQKGDIAEGYSVSREKKESFPLTVTSAQKNPTAFYLCASSPQGALGYTFGSGTRLTVV.

The chain has TRBV2 and TRBJ2-7; 9 bases fit TRBD1. The CDR3 is made up of 14 amino acids. J lost 2 bases, V lost 6 bases, and 5 bases had no gene match. From germline, CDR1 is SNHLY and CDR2 FYNNEI. The DNA of the CDR3 is TGTGCCAGCAGGACAGGGGGAAACACCTACGAGCAGTACTTC. As protein: CASRTGGNTYEQYF.

A note on this clone: Other DNA sequences in this sample translate to the same CDR3. V and J are TRBV27 and TRBJ2-3; D uncertain. The CDR3 runs 12 residues. The germline CDR1 and CDR2 sequences are MNHEY and SMNVEV (reference sequence). Trimming left V 5 bases short and J 4 bases short, with 7 bases between. The CDR3 DNA is TGTGCCAGCAGTCCCCTCCCAGATACGCAGTATTTT. Translation: CASSPLPDTQYF.

This chain connects TRBV9 to TRBJ2-5; D is undetermined. With the DNA end fitting TRBJ2-7 better, the J assignment may be wrong. The CDR3 contains 14 residues. The V gene's germline CDR1 is SGDLS and CDR2 YYNGEE. The CDR3 protein is CASSVGASSYEQYF. Here the CDR3 DNA reads TGTGCCAGCAGCGTAGGGGCTAGCTCCTACGAGCAGTACTTC.